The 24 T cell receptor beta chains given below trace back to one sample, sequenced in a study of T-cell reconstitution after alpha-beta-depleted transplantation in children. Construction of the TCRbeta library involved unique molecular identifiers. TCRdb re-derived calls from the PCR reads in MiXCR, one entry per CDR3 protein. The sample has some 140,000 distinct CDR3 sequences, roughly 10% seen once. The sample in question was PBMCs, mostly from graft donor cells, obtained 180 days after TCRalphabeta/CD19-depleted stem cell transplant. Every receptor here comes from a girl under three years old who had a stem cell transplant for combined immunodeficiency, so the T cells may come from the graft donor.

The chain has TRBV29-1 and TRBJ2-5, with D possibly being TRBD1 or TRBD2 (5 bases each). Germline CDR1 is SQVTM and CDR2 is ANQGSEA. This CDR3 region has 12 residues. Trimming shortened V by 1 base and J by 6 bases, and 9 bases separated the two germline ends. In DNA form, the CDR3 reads TGCAGCGTTGAAGTCCGGGGCAAGACCCAGTACTTC. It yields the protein CSVEVRGKTQYF.

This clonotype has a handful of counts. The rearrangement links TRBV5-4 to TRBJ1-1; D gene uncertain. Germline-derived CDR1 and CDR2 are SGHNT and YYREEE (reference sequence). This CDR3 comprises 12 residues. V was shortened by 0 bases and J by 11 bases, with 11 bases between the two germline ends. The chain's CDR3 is CASSLEGYGAFF. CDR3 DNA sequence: TGTGCCAGCAGCTTGGAAGGGTATGGGGCTTTCTTT.

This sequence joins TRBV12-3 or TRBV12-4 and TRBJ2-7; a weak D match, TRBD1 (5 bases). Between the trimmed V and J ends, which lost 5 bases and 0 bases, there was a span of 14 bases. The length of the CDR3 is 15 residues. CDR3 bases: TGTGCCAGCAGTGCCGGTGTGACAGACTCCTACGAGCAGTACTTC. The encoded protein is CASSAGVTDSYEQYF.

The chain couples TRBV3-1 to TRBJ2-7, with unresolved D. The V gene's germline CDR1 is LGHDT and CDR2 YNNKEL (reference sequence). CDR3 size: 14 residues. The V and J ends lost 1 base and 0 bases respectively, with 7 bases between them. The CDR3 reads CASSQAATSYEQYF. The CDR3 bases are TGTGCCAGCAGCCAAGCAGCGACCTCCTACGAGCAGTACTTC.

CDR3 in DNA: TGCAGCGTTGAAGGGGGCATAGCGGGGGCCAACGTCCTGACTTTC. The encoded protein is CSVEGGIAGANVLTF. The chain joins TRBV29-1 to TRBJ2-6; D tentatively fits TRBD1 or TRBD2 (5 bases each). There are 15 residues in the CDR3. The ends were cut back, 1 base at V and 4 bases at J, with 11 bases in the middle. Germline assignment: CDR1 SQVTM and CDR2 ANQGSEA.

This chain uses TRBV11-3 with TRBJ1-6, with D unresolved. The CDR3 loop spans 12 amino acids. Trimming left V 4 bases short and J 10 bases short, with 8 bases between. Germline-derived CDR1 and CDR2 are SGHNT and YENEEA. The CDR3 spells CASSSRHSPLHF. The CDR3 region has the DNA TGTGCCAGCAGCTCTAGGCACTCACCCCTCCACTTT.

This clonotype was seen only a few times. This CDR3 is CASSQEIAGGGNEQFF. The CDR3 DNA is TGCGCCAGCAGCCAAGAGATAGCGGGAGGAGGCAATGAGCAGTTCTTC. The rearrangement links TRBV4-1 to TRBJ2-1; 10 nucleotides match TRBD2. The CDR3 has 16 residues. Looked up from germline, CDR1 is MGHRA and CDR2 is YSYEKL. Germline trimming cut 0 bases from V and 6 bases from J; bases unmatched to any gene: 5.

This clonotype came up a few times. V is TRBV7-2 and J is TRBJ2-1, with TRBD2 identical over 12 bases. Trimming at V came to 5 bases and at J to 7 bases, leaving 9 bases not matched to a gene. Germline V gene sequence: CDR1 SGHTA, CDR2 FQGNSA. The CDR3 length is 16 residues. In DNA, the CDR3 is TGTGCCAGCAGCCCCTGGACTAGCGGGACCAAGAATGAGCAGTTCTTC. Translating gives CASSPWTSGTKNEQFF.

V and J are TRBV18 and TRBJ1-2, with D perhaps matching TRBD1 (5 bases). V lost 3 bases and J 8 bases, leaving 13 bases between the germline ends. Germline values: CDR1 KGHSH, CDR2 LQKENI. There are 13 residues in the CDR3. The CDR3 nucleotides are TGTGCCAGCTCACCTACTTCGGGGGACGGCTACACCTTC. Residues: CASSPTSGDGYTF.

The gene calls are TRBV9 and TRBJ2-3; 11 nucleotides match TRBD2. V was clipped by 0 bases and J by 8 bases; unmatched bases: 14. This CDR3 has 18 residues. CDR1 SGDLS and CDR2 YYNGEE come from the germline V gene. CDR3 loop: CASSVAGWGLAVEPTQYF. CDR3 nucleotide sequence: TGTGCCAGCAGCGTAGCGGGTTGGGGACTAGCGGTTGAACCTACGCAGTATTTT.

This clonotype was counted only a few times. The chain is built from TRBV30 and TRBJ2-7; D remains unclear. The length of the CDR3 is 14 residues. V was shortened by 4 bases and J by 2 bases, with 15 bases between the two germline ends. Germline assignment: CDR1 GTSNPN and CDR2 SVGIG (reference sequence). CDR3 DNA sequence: TGTGCCTGGACAGAAGAAAAGTGGGCCTACGAGCAGTACTTC. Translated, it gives CAWTEEKWAYEQYF.

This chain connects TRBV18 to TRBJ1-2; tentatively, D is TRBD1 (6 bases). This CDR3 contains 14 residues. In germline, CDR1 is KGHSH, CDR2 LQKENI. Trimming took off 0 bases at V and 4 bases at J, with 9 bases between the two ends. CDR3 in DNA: TGTGCCAGCTCACCACCGGGGGCAGGCTATGGCTACACCTTC. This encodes CASSPPGAGYGYTF.

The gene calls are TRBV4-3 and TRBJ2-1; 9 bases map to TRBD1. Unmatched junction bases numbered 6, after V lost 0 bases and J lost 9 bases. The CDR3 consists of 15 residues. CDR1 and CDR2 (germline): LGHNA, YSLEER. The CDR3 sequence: CASSQDWGTGSEQFF. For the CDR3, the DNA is TGCGCCAGCAGCCAAGATTGGGGGACAGGGAGTGAGCAGTTCTTC.

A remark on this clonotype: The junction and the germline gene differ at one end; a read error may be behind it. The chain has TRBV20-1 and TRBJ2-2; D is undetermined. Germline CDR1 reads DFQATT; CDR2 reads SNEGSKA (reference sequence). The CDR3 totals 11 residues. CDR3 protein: CSAANSGELFF. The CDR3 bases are TGCAGTGCTGCGAACTCCGGGGAGCTGTTTTTT.

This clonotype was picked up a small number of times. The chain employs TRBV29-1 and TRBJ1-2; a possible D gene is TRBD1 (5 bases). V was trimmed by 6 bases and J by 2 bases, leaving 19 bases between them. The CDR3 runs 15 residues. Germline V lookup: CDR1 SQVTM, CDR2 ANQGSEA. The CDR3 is CSVAPIRGVNYGYTF. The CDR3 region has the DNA TGCAGCGTGGCCCCGATTCGAGGGGTAAACTATGGCTACACCTTC.

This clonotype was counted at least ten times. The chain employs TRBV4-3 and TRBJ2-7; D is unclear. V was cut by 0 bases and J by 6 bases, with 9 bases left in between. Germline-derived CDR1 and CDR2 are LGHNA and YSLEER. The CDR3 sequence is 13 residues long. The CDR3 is CASSQDRVGEQYF. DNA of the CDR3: TGCGCCAGCAGCCAAGATCGGGTTGGCGAGCAGTACTTC.

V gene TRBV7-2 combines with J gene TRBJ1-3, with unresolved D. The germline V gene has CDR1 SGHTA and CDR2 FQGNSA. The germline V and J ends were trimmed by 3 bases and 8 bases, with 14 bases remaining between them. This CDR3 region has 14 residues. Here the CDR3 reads CASSFLRNSDTIYF. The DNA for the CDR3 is TGTGCCAGCAGCTTTCTCAGGAACTCGGACACCATATATTTT.

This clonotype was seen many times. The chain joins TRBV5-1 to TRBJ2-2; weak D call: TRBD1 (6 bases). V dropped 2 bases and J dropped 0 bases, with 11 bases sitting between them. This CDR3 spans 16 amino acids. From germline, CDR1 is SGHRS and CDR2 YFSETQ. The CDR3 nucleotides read TGCGCCAGCAGCTTAGGACAGCACCCGAACACCGGGGAGCTGTTTTTT. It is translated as CASSLGQHPNTGELFF.

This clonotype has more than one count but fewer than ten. This CDR3 is CSARVRQGARTEAFF. DNA of the CDR3: TGCAGTGCTAGAGTGAGACAGGGGGCTCGGACTGAAGCTTTCTTT. This chain links TRBV20-1 with TRBJ1-1, with 10 bases fitting TRBD1. The germline CDR1 and CDR2 sequences are DFQATT and SNEGSKA (reference sequence). J gave up 5 bases and V 1 base, and 7 bases lay outside the gene matches. The CDR3 is 15 amino acids.

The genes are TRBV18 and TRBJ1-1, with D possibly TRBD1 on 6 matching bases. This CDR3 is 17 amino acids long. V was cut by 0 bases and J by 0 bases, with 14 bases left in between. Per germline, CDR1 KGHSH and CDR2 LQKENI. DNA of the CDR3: TGTGCCAGCTCACCACCGTGGGGGGCTGGGGTGAACACTGAAGCTTTCTTT. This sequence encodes CASSPPWGAGVNTEAFF.

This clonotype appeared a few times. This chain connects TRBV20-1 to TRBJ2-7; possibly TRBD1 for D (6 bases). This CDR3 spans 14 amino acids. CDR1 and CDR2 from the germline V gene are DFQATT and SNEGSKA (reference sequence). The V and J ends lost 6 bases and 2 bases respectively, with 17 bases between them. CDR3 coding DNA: TGCAGTGCCAGGCACAGGGTGTTGCCCTACGAGCAGTACTTC. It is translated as CSARHRVLPYEQYF.

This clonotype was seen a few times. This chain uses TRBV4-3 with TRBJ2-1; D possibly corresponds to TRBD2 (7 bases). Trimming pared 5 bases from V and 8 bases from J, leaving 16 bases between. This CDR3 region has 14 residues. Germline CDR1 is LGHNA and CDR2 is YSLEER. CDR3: CASSWGGKRHEQFF. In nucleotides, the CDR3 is TGCGCCAGCAGCTGGGGGGGCAAGAGGCATGAGCAGTTCTTC.

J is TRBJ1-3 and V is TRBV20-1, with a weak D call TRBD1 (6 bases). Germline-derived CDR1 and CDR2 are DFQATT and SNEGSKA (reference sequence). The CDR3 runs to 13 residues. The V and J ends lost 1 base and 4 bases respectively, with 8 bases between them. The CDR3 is CSARAGTGNTIYF. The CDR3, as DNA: TGCAGTGCTAGAGCAGGGACAGGAAACACCATATATTTT.

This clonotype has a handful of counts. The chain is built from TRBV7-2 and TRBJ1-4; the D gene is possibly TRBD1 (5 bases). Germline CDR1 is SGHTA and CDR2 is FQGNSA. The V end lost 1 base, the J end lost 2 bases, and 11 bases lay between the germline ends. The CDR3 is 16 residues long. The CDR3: CASSLVPGHTNEKLFF. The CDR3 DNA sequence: TGTGCCAGCAGCTTAGTCCCAGGGCATACTAATGAAAAACTGTTTTTT. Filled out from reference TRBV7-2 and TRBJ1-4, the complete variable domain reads GAGVSQSPSNKVTEKGKDVELRCDPISGHTALYWYRQSLGQGLEFLIYFQGNSAPDKSGLPSDRFSAERTGGSVSTLTIQRTQQEDSAVYLCASSLVPGHTNEKLFFGSGTQLSVL.